This T cell receptor beta chain emerged from a study of shared clonotypes between healthy human individuals. On this clone itself: As yet, its antigen is unknown.

Study-wide results and limits: Researchers found naive subsets generally carried larger estimated richness than memory subsets. Across several donors, naive CD4 shared roughly 5.1%, naive CD8 more than 3%, memory CD4 2% to 2.5%, memory CD8 under 0.5%.

Naive CD8 cells comprised CD45RO-negative, CCR7-positively selected cells, excluding terminally differentiated effector memory CD45RA+ cells. All donors were healthy HIV-negative adults lacking recent acute infections or vaccinations. The CDR3 totals 14 residues. CDR1 MDHEN and CDR2 SYDVKM come from the germline V gene. V lost 5 bases to trimming and J lost 6 bases, with 14 bases between them. Original methodology: ImmunoSEQ only sent back junction sequences with no quality scores, so filtering was done differently. Assay: immunoSEQ multiplex PCR; the TCRdb copy retains only in-frame clones and omits some. V and J calls and clone size come straight from that table; D and trimming were deduced from the DNA. The sample yields hundreds of thousands of clones, 80% to 95% seen once.

The TCR originated in a young man in good health. This chain joins TRBV28 and TRBJ1-5; D call uncertain. The sequencing sample was made of naive CD8+ T cells sorted from blood. CDR3 loop: CASSSQFSSQPQHF. For the CDR3, the DNA is TGTGCCAGCAGTAGTCAGTTCAGTTCTCAGCCCCAGCATTTT.